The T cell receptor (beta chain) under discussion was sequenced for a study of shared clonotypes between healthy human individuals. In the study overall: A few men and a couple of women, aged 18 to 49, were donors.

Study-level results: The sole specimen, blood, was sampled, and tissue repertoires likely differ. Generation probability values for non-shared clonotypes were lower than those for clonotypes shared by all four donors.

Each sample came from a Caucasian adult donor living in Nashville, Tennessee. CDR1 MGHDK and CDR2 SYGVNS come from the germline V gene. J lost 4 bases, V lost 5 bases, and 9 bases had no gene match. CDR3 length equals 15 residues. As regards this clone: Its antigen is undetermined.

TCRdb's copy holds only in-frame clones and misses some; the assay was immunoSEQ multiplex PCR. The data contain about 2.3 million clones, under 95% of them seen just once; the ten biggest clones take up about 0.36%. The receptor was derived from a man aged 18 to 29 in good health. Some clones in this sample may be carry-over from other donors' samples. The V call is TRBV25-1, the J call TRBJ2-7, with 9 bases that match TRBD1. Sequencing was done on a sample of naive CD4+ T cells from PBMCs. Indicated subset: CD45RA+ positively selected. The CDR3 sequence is CASSSGTGNWYEQYF. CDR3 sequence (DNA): TGTGCCAGCAGTTCCGGGACAGGGAATTGGTACGAGCAGTACTTC.